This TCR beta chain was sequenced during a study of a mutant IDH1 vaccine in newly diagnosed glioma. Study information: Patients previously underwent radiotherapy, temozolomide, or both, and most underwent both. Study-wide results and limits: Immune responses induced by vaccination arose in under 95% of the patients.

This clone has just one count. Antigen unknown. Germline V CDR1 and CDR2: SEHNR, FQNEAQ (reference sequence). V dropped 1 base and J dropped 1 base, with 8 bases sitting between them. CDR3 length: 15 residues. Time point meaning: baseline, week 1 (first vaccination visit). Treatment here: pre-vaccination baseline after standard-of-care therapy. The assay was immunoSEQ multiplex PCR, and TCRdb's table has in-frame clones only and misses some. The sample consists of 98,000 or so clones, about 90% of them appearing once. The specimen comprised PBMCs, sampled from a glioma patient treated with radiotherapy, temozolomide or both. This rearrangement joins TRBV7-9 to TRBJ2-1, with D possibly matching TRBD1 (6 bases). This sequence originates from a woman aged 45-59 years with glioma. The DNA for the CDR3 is TGTGCCAGCAGCTTAGGCAGGGGATCCTACAATGAGCAGTTCTTC. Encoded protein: CASSLGRGSYNEQFF.